This is a list of T cell receptor beta chains from one sample in a study of T-cell memory formation after mild COVID-19. TCRdb reprocessed the 5' RACE reads via MiXCR and lists one record per CDR3 protein. The sample carries approximately 570,000 distinct CDR3 sequences, roughly 18% recorded once. The material sequenced was PBMCs or a T cell subset sorted from them (not recorded which). Receptors were obtained from an adult woman who had mild COVID-19 (a few samples of this study predate the infection). Cell type and time point are not known. Both conserved end residues are part of each CDR3. A D gene is named only where the DNA matches it firmly. Clone size appears in some rows only: once, few, many, or a class for an expanded clone.

d_gene	v_gene	j_gene	abundance	CDR3nt	CDR3aa
TRBD1	TRBV19	TRBJ1-1	few	TGTGCCAGTTTCTACTGGCCCCAGGGGGGTATGAACACTGAAGCTTTCTTT	CASFYWPQGGMNTEAFF
-	TRBV12-3/TRBV12-4	TRBJ1-3	-	TGTGCCAGCAGTATCCGGGACACTGGAAACACCATATATTTT	CASSIRDTGNTIYF
-	TRBV5-1	TRBJ2-3	-	TGCGCCAGCAGCTTAATTCCGCAGGGGTTAAAGACAGATACGCAGTATTTT	CASSLIPQGLKTDTQYF
-	TRBV20-1	TRBJ2-7	-	TGCAGTGCAGGCGGGGATGTATACGAGCAGTACTTC	CSAGGDVYEQYF
TRBD2	TRBV7-6	TRBJ2-2	-	TGTGCCAGCAGCTTAGCACCTAGCGGGAGCGCCGGGGAGCTGTTTTTT	CASSLAPSGSAGELFF
-	TRBV5-1	TRBJ1-1	few	TGCGCCAGCAGCTTTCGGGGCCCCGGGATGAACACTGAAGCTTTCTTT	CASSFRGPGMNTEAFF
-	TRBV5-1	TRBJ1-1	few	TGCGCCAGCAGCTTGGGATTATCCGAGGGAAGGAACACTGAAGCTTTCTTT	CASSLGLSEGRNTEAFF
-	TRBV5-6	TRBJ2-7	few	TGTGCCAGCAGCTTACAGACCTACGAGCAGTACTTC	CASSLQTYEQYF
-	TRBV27	TRBJ1-2	few	TGTGCCAGCACCCCAAGGGACGGAAACTATGGCTACACCTTC	CASTPRDGNYGYTF
TRBD1	TRBV12-3/TRBV12-4	TRBJ2-7	many	TGTGCCAGCAGTCGGGACAGCTCTCCCTACGAGCAGTACTTC	CASSRDSSPYEQYF
-	TRBV5-4	TRBJ2-1	-	TGTGCCAGCAGTTACCGGACAGTTAACAATGAGCAGTTCTTC	CASSYRTVNNEQFF
TRBD2	TRBV11-1	TRBJ2-7	few	TGTGCCAGCAGCTTAGGCGGGAGGCTCTACGACGAGCAGTACTTC	CASSLGGRLYDEQYF
-	TRBV2	TRBJ1-6	-	TGTGCCAGCAGACGTACATATAATTCACCCCTCCACTTT	CASRRTYNSPLHF